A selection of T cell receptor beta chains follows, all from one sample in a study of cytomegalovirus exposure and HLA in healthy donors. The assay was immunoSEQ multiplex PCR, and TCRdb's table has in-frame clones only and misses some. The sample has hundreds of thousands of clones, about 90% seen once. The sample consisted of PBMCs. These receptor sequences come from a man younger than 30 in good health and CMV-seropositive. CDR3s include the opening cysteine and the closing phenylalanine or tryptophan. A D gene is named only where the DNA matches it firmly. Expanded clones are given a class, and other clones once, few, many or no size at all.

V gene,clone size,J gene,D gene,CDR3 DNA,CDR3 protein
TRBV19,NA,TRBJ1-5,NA,TGTGCCAGTAGTATCACTGGCAATCAGCCCCAGCATTTT,CASSITGNQPQHF
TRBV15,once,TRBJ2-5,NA,TGTGCCACCAGCATCTTTAAGGGGCTCGGAGAGACCCAGTACTTC,CATSIFKGLGETQYF
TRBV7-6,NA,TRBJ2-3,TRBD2,TGTGCCAGCAGCCTGTCCTTGGGCGGGAGGGGCGATACGCAGTATTTT,CASSLSLGGRGDTQYF
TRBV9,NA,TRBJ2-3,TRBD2,TGTGCCAGCACGGCTAGCGGGATGGCAGATACGCAGTATTTT,CASTASGMADTQYF
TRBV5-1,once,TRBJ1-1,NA,TGCGCCAGCAGCTTGTCAGTTTTGAACACTGAAGCTTTCTTT,CASSLSVLNTEAFF
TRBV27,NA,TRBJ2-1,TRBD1,TGTGCCAGCCAGAACAGGGGGTACGACAATGAGCAGTTCTTC,CASQNRGYDNEQFF
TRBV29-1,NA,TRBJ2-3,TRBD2,TGCAGCGGCAGCGGGGGGTCCACAGATACGCAGTATTTT,CSGSGGSTDTQYF
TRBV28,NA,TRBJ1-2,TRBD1,TGTGCCAGCAGACCCCAGGGGGCTATGGATGGCTACACCTTC,CASRPQGAMDGYTF
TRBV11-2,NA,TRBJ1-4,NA,TGTGCCAGCAGCTTAGAAGCTAATGAAAAACTGTTTTTT,CASSLEANEKLFF
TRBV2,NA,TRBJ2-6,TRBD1,TGTGCCAGCAGTGCGCAGGGGGCTGGGGCCAACGTCCTGACTTTC,CASSAQGAGANVLTF
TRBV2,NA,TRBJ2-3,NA,TGTGCCAGCAGTGGGCTCCAGACAGATACGCAGTATTTT,CASSGLQTDTQYF
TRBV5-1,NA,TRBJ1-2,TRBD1,TGCGCCAGCAGCCTGGAGGGGAGACAGGGACACTATGGCTACACCTTC,CASSLEGRQGHYGYTF
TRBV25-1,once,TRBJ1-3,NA,TGTGCCAGCAGTGCCTCTGCAAACACCATATATTTT,CASSASANTIYF
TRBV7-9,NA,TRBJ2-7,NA,TGTGCCAGCAGCTCGGGACTCGCCGTCTACGAGCAGTACTTC,CASSSGLAVYEQYF
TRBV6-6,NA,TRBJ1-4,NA,TGTGCCAGCAGAAATGATGGTGTAAGTGAAAAACTGTTTTTT,CASRNDGVSEKLFF
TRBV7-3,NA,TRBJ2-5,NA,TGTGCCAGCAGCTTTGGTCCCGGGAGTGGGGAGACCCAGTACTTC,CASSFGPGSGETQYF
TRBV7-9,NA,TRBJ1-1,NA,TGTGCCAGCAGCTTAAACGCGAACACTGAAGCTTTCTTT,CASSLNANTEAFF
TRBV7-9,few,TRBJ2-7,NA,TGTGCCAGCAGCTTACCGAAAGCAGACGGTTACGAGCAGTACTTC,CASSLPKADGYEQYF
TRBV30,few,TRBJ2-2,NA,TGTGCCTGGAGTGTATTAGTCGAGGCCGGGGAGCTGTTTTTT,CAWSVLVEAGELFF
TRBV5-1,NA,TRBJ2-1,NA,TGCGCCAGCAGCTTGACAGGGCTGTCCAATGAGCAGTTCTTC,CASSLTGLSNEQFF
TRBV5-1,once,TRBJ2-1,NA,TGCGCCAGCAGCTTTGAGTTTGTAGGGTACAATGAGCAGTTCTTC,CASSFEFVGYNEQFF
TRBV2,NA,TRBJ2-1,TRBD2,TGTGCCAGCAGCATGCAGGGACTATACAATGAGCAGTTCTTC,CASSMQGLYNEQFF
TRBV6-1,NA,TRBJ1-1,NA,TGTGCCAGCAGCGCAACGTGGACGGTTAACACTGAAGCTTTCTTT,CASSATWTVNTEAFF
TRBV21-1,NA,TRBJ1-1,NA,TGTGCCAGCAGCAAGGTCTCGACAGTGAACACTGAAGCTTTCTTT,CASSKVSTVNTEAFF
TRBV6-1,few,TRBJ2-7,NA,TGTGCCAGCAGTCAAGGGTCCTCCACCTACGAGCAGTACTTC,CASSQGSSTYEQYF
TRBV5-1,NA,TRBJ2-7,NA,TGCGCCAGCAGCTCACAGAGTTCCTACGAGCAGTACTTC,CASSSQSSYEQYF
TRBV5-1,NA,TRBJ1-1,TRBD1,TGCGCCAGCAGCTTAGGGACAGGTGGGACTGAAGCTTTCTTT,CASSLGTGGTEAFF
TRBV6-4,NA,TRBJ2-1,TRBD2,TGTGCCAGCAGTGACTCTACTAGCGGGGATTACAATGAGCAGTTCTTC,CASSDSTSGDYNEQFF
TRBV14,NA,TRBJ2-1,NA,TGTGCCAGCAGCCGTGGAGGGAATGAGCAGTTCTTC,CASSRGGNEQFF
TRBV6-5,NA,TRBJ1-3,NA,TGTGCCAGCAGTTACGGGGGGTCCTCTGGAAACACCATATATTTT,CASSYGGSSGNTIYF
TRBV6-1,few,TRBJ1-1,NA,TGTGCCAGCAGGAGGGAAAACCCCACTGAAGCTTTCTTT,CASRRENPTEAFF
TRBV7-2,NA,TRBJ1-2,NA,TGTGCCAGCAGCCCCACCATAGAAAACTATGGCTACACCTTC,CASSPTIENYGYTF
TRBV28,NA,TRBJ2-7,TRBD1,TGTGCCAGCAGCACAGACAGGGTCTTCTCCTACGAGCAGTACTTC,CASSTDRVFSYEQYF
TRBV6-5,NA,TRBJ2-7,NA,TGTGCCAGCGCCCCCCTGGACAACCTTTTAGTCGAGCAGTACTTC,CASAPLDNLLVEQYF
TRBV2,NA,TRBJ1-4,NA,TGTGCCAGCAGTGAAAATCTCGGACTAGGGGAAAAACTGTTTTTT,CASSENLGLGEKLFF
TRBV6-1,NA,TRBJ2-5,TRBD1,TGTGCCAGCAGTGAAGCAGGGGGCTGGGGTGAGACCCAGTACTTC,CASSEAGGWGETQYF
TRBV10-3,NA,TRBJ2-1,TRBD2,TGTGCCATCAGGGGACTAGCGGGAGGACCGGGTGAGCAGTTCTTC,CAIRGLAGGPGEQFF
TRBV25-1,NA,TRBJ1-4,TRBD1,TGTGCCAGCAGTGAATATTGGACAGGGGGTAATGAAAAACTGTTTTTT,CASSEYWTGGNEKLFF
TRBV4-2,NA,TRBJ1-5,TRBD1,TGTGCCAGCAGCCAGGAGACAGGGGGCGGGCAGCCCCAGCATTTT,CASSQETGGGQPQHF
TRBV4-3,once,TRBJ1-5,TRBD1,TGCGCCAGCAGCCAGGACAGGGGTAGGAATCAGCCCCAGCATTTT,CASSQDRGRNQPQHF